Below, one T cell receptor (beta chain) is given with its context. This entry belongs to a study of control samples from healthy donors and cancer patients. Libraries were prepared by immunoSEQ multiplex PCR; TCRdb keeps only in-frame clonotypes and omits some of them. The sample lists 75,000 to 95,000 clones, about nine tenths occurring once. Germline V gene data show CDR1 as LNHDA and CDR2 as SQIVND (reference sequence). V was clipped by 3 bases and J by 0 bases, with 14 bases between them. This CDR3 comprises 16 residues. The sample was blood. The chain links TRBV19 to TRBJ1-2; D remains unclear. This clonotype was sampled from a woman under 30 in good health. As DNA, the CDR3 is TGTGCCAGTAGTATGATGGCGTCAGTTACTAACTATGGCTACACCTTC. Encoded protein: CASSMMASVTNYGYTF.